This T cell receptor beta chain appears in the sequencing data of a study of shared clonotypes between healthy human individuals. The study's findings and limits: Owing to a small donor count, the genetic and exposure-history diversity represented was limited.

The test was conducted at deep level. Unsorted PBMC DNA was run through sequencing on ten immunoSEQ deep assay plates. Clones were sequenced by immunoSEQ multiplex PCR, and TCRdb holds only the in-frame ones, with some missing. The table has 490,000 or so clones, approximately 80% seen once; the top ten hold over 10%. This CDR3 comprises 15 residues. From germline, CDR1 is SGHNT and CDR2 YYREEE (reference sequence). V lost 3 bases to trimming and J lost 2 bases; unmatched junction nucleotides: 7. Note on this clone: What it binds is unknown.

Healthy and HIV-negative, the adult donors had no recent acute infections or vaccinations. The chain joins TRBV5-4 to TRBJ1-2; 7 positions agree with TRBD1. The sequenced material came from PBMCs. This clonotype originated in a middle-aged woman in good health. Some clones in this sample may be carry-over from other donors' samples. The CDR3, as DNA: TGTGCCAGCAGCTGGCGACAGGGCTGGAACTATGGCTACACCTTC. Translated: CASSWRQGWNYGYTF.